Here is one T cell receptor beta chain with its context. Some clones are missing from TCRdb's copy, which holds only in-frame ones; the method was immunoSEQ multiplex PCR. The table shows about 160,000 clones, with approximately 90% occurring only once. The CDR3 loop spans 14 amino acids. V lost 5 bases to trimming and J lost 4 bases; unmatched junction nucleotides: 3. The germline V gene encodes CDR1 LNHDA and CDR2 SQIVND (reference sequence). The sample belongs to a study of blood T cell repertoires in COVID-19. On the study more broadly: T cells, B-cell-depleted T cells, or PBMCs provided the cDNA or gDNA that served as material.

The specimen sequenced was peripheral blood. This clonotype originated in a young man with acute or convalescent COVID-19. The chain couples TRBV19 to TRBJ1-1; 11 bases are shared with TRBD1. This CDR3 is CASSLGTGGTEAFF. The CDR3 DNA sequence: TGTGCCAGTAGTCTCGGGACAGGGGGCACTGAAGCTTTCTTT.